This TCR beta chain was sequenced during a study of blood T cell repertoires in COVID-19. Measured with immunoSEQ multiplex PCR; TCRdb has only the in-frame clones, and not every one. This sample has just under 150,000 clones, with approximately 84% found just once. V was cut by 8 bases and J by 4 bases, with 12 bases left in between. The germline V gene encodes CDR1 MNHEY and CDR2 SVGAGI. CDR3 length: 13 residues. This sequence was found in a human donor in a cohort sampled during active COVID-19. The genes are TRBV6-5 and TRBJ1-3; possibly TRBD1 for D (6 bases). Material for sequencing was peripheral blood. CDR3 in amino acids: CASHTGTGNTIYF. CDR3 nucleotides: TGTGCCAGCCACACAGGGACGGGAAACACCATATATTTT.